What follows are 2 T cell receptor beta chains derived from one specimen sequenced in a study of cytomegalovirus exposure and HLA in healthy donors. The PCR was carried out with 60 Vbeta primers and 13 Jbeta primers. The table came from immunoSEQ multiplex PCR; TCRdb's copy has only in-frame clones and leaves some out. The table has 150,000 to 200,000 clones, roughly 73% seen once; the top ten hold about 1.7%. Sequencing was done on a sample of PBMCs. The receptors stem from a woman aged 30 to 39 in good health and CMV-seronegative.

This clone was found a few times. This chain uses TRBV5-6 with TRBJ2-1; tentative D call: TRBD1 (5 bases). The CDR3 has 17 residues. Germline V gene sequence: CDR1 SGHDT, CDR2 YYEEEE. V dropped 4 bases and J dropped 2 bases, with 19 bases sitting between them. The CDR3 spells CASSPAGRGFPYNEQFF. CDR3 in DNA: TGTGCCAGCAGCCCCGCAGGAAGGGGATTTCCCTACAATGAGCAGTTCTTC.

This clone appeared a few times. This chain joins TRBV21-1 and TRBJ1-2. TRBV21-1 corresponds to a pseudogene. There are 14 residues in the CDR3. CDR3 in DNA: TGTGCCAGGGTCGCTAGGTGCCAGCGGGGTGGCTACACCTTC. As protein: CARVARCQRGGYTF.